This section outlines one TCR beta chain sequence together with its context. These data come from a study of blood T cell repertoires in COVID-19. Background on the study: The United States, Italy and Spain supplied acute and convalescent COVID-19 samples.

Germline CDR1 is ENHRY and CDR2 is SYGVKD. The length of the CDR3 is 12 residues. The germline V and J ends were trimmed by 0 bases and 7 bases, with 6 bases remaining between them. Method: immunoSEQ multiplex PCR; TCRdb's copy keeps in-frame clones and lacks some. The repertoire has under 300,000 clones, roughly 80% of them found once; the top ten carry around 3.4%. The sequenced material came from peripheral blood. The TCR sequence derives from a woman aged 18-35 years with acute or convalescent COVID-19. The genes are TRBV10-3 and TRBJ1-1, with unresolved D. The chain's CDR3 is CAISESTVEAFF. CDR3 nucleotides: TGTGCCATCAGTGAGTCCACAGTTGAAGCTTTCTTT.